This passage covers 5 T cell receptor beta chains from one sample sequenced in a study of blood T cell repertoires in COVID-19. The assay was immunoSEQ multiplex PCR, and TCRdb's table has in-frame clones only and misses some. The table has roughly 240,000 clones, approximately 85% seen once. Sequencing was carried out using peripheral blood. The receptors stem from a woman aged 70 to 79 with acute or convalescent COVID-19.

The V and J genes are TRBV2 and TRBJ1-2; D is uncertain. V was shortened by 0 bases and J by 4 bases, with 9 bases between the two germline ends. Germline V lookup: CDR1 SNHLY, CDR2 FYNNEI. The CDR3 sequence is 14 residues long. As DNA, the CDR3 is TGTGCCAGCAGTGAAGCGAGGCGGGGCTATGGCTACACCTTC. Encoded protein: CASSEARRGYGYTF.

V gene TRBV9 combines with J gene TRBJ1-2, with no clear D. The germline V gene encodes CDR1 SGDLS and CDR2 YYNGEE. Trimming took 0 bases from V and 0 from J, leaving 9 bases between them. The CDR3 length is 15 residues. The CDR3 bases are TGTGCCAGCAGCGTAGCAACTCTACCTAACTATGGCTACACCTTC. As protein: CASSVATLPNYGYTF.

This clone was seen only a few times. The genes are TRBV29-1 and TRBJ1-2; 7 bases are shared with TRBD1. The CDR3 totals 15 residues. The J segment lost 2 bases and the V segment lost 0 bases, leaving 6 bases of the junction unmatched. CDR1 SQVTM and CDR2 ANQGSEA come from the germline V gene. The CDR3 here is CSVEDMDRLNYGYTF. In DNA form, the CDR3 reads TGCAGCGTTGAAGACATGGACAGGTTAAACTATGGCTACACCTTC.

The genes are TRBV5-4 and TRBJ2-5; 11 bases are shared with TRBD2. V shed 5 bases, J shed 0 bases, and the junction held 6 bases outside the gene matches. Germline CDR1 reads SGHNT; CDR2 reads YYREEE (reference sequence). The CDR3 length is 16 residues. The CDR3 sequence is CASRQKTSGDQETQYF. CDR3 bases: TGTGCCAGCAGACAAAAGACTAGCGGGGACCAAGAGACCCAGTACTTC.

The CDR3 loop reads CATSPSPGTNEKLFF. The CDR3 DNA is TGTGCCACCAGCCCGAGTCCGGGTACTAATGAAAAACTGTTTTTT. The chain employs TRBV15 and TRBJ1-4; D ambiguous. CDR1 and CDR2 from the germline V gene are LNHNV and YYDKDF (reference sequence). The V and J ends lost 5 bases and 2 bases respectively, with 12 bases between them. The CDR3 length is 15 residues.